This T cell receptor (beta chain) appears in the sequencing data of a study of T cell responses to AZD1222 COVID-19 vaccine. Points from the study as a whole: Vaccine-associated CD4 TCRs ranged over spike, dominating at 160-218 and 743-854. The donors showed a predominance of white British ancestry and of females, with possible underestimation of clonal diversity. Compared with day 0, the breadth and depth of the Spike-specific TCR repertoire rose significantly after two doses of AZD1222. Just a handful of AZD1222 recipients were seropositive at baseline.

Repertoires were generated with immunoSEQ multiplex PCR, while TCRdb's copy carries only in-frame clones and drops some. The sample records approximately 150,000 clones, roughly 86% being singletons. The CDR3 has 16 residues. As concerns this clone: Its antigen is as yet unknown.

The sequencing used peripheral blood, collected 28 days after the second dose of the MenACWY control vaccine. The TCR comes from an adult who received the MenACWY meningococcal vaccine as a control. The genes are TRBV21-1 and TRBJ1-2. TRBV21-1 is recorded as a pseudogene. CDR3 bases: TGTGCCAGCAGCAAAGGGCGGCGGGGATGTAACTATGGCTACACCTTC. It yields the protein CASSKGRRGCNYGYTF.